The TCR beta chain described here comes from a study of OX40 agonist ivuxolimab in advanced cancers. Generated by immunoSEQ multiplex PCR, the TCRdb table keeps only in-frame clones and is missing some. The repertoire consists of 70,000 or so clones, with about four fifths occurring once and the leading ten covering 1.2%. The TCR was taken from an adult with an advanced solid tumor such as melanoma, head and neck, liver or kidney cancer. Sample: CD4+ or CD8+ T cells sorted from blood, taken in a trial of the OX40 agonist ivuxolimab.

The CDR3 reads CASSVVYHNEQFF. The CDR3 coding sequence is TGTGCCAGCAGCGTTGTTTACCACAATGAGCAGTTCTTC. The rearrangement uses TRBV9 and TRBJ2-1; D is unclear. V lost 2 bases, J lost 5 bases, and 8 bases lay in between. The CDR3 totals 13 residues. CDR1 SGDLS and CDR2 YYNGEE come from the germline V gene.